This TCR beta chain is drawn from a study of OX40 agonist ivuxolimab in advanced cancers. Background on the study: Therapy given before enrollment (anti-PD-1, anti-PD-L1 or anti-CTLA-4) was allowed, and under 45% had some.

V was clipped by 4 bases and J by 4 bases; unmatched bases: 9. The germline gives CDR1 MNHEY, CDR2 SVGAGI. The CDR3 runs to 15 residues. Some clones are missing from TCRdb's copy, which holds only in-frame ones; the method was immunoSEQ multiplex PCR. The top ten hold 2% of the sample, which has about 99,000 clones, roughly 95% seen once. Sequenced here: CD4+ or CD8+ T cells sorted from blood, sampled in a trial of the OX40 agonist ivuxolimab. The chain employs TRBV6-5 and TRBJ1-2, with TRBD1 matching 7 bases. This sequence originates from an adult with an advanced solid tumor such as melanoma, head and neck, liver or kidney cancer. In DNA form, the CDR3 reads TGTGCCAGCAGTTCCGACAGGGAACCCCTCTATGGCTACACCTTC. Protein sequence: CASSSDREPLYGYTF.